The sequence of this TCR beta chain was determined in a study of Ad26.COV2.S vaccination and SARS-CoV-2 variants (dated by TCRdb to about 2021). With respect to the entire study: Vaccine-arm donors came from COV1001, a multicentre, randomized, double-blind, placebo-controlled phase I-IIa trial of Ad26.COV2.S in healthy adults. A total of around 32 samples were included in the TCR-sequenced set, comprising around 19 Ad26.COV2.S vaccine recipients, 5 placebo recipients and 8 SARS-CoV-2 convalescent individuals. Ad26.COV2.S was administered intramuscularly at a dose of 5x10^10 or 1x10^11 viral particles, either as one shot or as two shots given 56 days apart. Investigators remained blinded to trial group allocation during experiments and outcome assessment. Participants in the trial were split at random into five groups of five each, receiving low-dose or high-dose Ad26.COV2.S once or twice, or else placebo on both occasions. TCRbeta repertoire sequencing served as the tool for gauging how specific and how broad the SARS-CoV-2-reactive T cell receptors were following Ad26.COV2.S vaccination. Results the study describes overall, beyond this receptor: After vaccination, substantial breadth of spike-specific CD8+ and CD4+ T cell responses was reported. Compared with placebo recipients, Ad26.COV2.S recipients showed higher spike-specific TCR breadth (P = 0.0014). The study was not powered to compare responses between vaccine doses or regimens. Non-spike TCR breadth was comparable between vaccine and placebo recipients, consistent with the vaccine containing only spike. According to the authors, total T cell responses may have been underestimated by the TCR breadth and depth analyses.

TCRbeta CDR3 regions were sequenced with the immunoSEQ Assay. After extraction, genomic DNA underwent amplification by bias-controlled multiplex PCR, followed by high-throughput sequencing. In the original analysis: To quantify the absolute abundance of every unique TCRbeta CDR3 region, sequences were collapsed and filtered. T cell fraction was estimated by normalizing TCRbeta template counts to usable DNA, which was measured by amplifying reference genes present in all nucleated cells. Repertoire TCRs were annotated as SARS-CoV-2-specific when V gene, CDR3 amino acid sequence and J gene were exactly matched to a known reactive TCR set. The reference SARS-CoV-2 TCR set was obtained from MIRA and was filtered for enrichment in COVID-19-positive ImmuneCODE repertoires, whereby public or cross-reactive TCRs were removed. Using the MIRA antigens, annotated TCRs were further analysed by specific ORF or by position within an ORF. Breadth was defined as annotated unique rearrangements over total unique productive rearrangements; depth was the summed frequency of those rearrangements. Group comparisons of TCR breadth used two-sided Wilcoxon rank-sum tests. TCRdb mirrors the immuneACCESS table, restricted to in-frame sequences. Some clones are absent from its copies; in checked studies, under half trace to an unresolved V gene, and the reason for the others is unknown. That table is the source of V, J and clone size, and D and trimming were worked out from the DNA. This sample gives around 300,000 clones in total; approximately 86% of them show up just once. Jointly, the top ten make up about 10% of the sample.

In the germline V gene, CDR1 corresponds to MNHEY and CDR2 to SVGEGT. V is reduced by 6 bases and J by 8 bases, leaving a spacing of 13 bases between them. The CDR3 measures 12 amino acids from cysteine to phenylalanine. The only DNA kept is the CDR3, 36 bases in frame from the first base. According to the study, the label for this sample's treatment or condition signals: some 20 received Ad26.COV2.S at low or high dose, single or two shots; 5 received placebo; per-sample allocation not given. Repertoires of vaccine and placebo recipients were sequenced from samples taken on day 63 after the first injection. Cohort 1b enrolled around 23 adults aged 18-55 years at a single site in Boston, USA, between 29 July and 7 August 2020. Ad26.COV2.S consisted of a replication-incompetent adenovirus type 26 vector by which a prefusion-stabilized SARS-CoV-2 spike protein from the original Wuhan strain was expressed.

For this clone: No antigen is known for it. No quality values exist for individual bases; no much larger clone is one base distant.

The receptor was isolated from a person between 18 and 65 years old who received the Ad26.COV2.S COVID-19 vaccine or a placebo. The V and J segments used are TRBV6-2 or TRBV6-3 and TRBJ1-2; TRBD1 is a weak D gene call, 6 bases matching. Sequenced here: peripheral blood, sampled in a trial of Ad26.COV2.S vaccine versus placebo. The CDR3 region has the sequence CASSPTGRGYTF. The sequence in DNA is TGTGCCAGCAGCCCGACAGGCCGCGGCTACACCTTC.